These T cell receptor beta chains were read from a single sample in a study of blood T cell repertoires in COVID-19. Assay: immunoSEQ multiplex PCR; the TCRdb copy retains only in-frame clones and omits some. The table includes approximately 250,000 clones, approximately 90% detected once. The sequencing input was PBMCs or T cells enriched from blood (not recorded which). These receptors came from an older woman in a cohort exposed to, infected with or recovered from COVID-19 (not recorded which). Each CDR3 is given with its conserved first and last residue. A D gene is named only where the DNA matches it firmly. Clone size is not always given. Where it is, it says once, few, many or a class for expanded clones.

size: -
V: TRBV4-2
D: -
J: TRBJ2-1
CDR3: CASSQDAGEFYNEQFF
DNA: TGTGCCAGCAGCCAAGATGCAGGGGAATTTTACAATGAGCAGTTCTTC

size: -
V: TRBV19
D: TRBD2
J: TRBJ2-7
CDR3: CASSIQGLAGGGTYEQYF
DNA: TGTGCCAGTAGTATACAGGGACTAGCGGGAGGGGGAACCTACGAGCAGTACTTC

size: -
V: TRBV6-4
D: -
J: TRBJ2-1
CDR3: CASSDGNGVPYNEQFF
DNA: TGTGCCAGCAGTGACGGGAACGGGGTACCCTACAATGAGCAGTTCTTC

size: -
V: TRBV15
D: -
J: TRBJ2-3
CDR3: CATSRGPSSTDTQYF
DNA: TGTGCCACCAGCAGAGGGCCTTCTAGCACAGATACGCAGTATTTT

size: -
V: TRBV3-1/TRBV3-2
D: TRBD1
J: TRBJ2-7
CDR3: CASSQRQGPPYEQYF
DNA: TGTGCCAGCAGCCAAAGACAGGGACCTCCCTACGAGCAGTACTTC

size: once
V: TRBV6-2/TRBV6-3
D: -
J: TRBJ2-1
CDR3: CASSNLIRGRSYNEQFF
DNA: TGTGCCAGCAGTAACCTCATACGCGGGCGATCCTACAATGAGCAGTTCTTC

size: few
V: TRBV5-4
D: TRBD2
J: TRBJ2-5
CDR3: CASSPRRRTSGRFTETQYF
DNA: TGTGCCAGCAGCCCGCGAAGACGGACTAGCGGGAGGTTCACGGAGACCCAGTACTTC

size: -
V: TRBV24-1
D: TRBD1
J: TRBJ1-2
CDR3: CATSDGDRGPDYYGYTF
DNA: TGTGCCACCAGTGACGGGGACAGGGGCCCTGATTACTATGGCTACACCTTC

size: -
V: TRBV5-1
D: TRBD2
J: TRBJ2-1
CDR3: CASSLTSGTFGEQFF
DNA: TGCGCCAGCAGCTTGACTAGCGGGACCTTCGGTGAGCAGTTCTTC

size: -
V: TRBV5-1
D: TRBD1
J: TRBJ2-5
CDR3: CASSWGTGKETQYF
DNA: TGCGCCAGCAGCTGGGGGACAGGGAAAGAGACCCAGTACTTC

size: -
V: TRBV3-1/TRBV3-2
D: -
J: TRBJ2-7
CDR3: CASSQDGGTGSPRDEQYF
DNA: TGTGCCAGCAGCCAAGATGGGGGGACTGGTTCCCCAAGGGACGAGCAGTACTTC